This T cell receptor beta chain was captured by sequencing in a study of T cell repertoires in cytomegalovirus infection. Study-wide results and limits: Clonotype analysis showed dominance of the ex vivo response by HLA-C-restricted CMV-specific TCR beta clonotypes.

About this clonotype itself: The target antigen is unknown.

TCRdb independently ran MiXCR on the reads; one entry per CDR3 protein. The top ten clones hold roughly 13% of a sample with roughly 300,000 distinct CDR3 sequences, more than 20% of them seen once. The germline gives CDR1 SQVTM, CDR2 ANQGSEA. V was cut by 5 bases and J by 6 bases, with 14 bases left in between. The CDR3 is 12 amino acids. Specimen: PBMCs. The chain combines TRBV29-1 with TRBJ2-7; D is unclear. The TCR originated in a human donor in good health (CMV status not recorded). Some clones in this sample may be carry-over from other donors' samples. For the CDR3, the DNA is TGCAGCGTTAGAAACAGTATCGGCGAGCAGTACTTC. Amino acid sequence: CSVRNSIGEQYF.